Listed below are T cell receptor beta chains from one sample, sequenced in a study of blood T cell repertoires in COVID-19. The assay was immunoSEQ multiplex PCR, and TCRdb's table has in-frame clones only and misses some. The repertoire consists of around 180,000 clones, with approximately 88% occurring once and the leading ten covering around 4%. Sample: peripheral blood. These receptors originate from a woman aged 25 to 39 with acute or convalescent COVID-19. CDR3s leave out the opening cysteine and the closing phenylalanine or tryptophan. The D gene is left open where the match is weak.

length	D	V	J	CDR3
13	TRBD1	TRBV18	TRBJ2-7	ASSPGTGQTYEQY
11	TRBD1	TRBV7-9	TRBJ1-1	ASSLMGQNEAF
11	-	TRBV11-2	TRBJ1-1	ASSLDRSSEAF
12	TRBD1	TRBV5-1	TRBJ2-1	ASSMGQSIDEQF
8	-	TRBV19	TRBJ1-2	AICLLCYT
15	-	TRBV5-4	TRBJ1-4	ASSHSSPRATNEKLF
15	TRBD2	TRBV9	TRBJ2-2	ASSAWTSGRASGELF
13	-	TRBV6-5	TRBJ1-2	ASSLTSGPIYGYT
13	-	TRBV5-4	TRBJ2-2	ARSGEHLGTGELF
12	TRBD2	TRBV28	TRBJ2-1	ASSFSSGRLEQF
11	TRBD1	TRBV5-1	TRBJ1-2	ASSTDRVGGYT
13	-	TRBV3-1/TRBV3-2	TRBJ1-3	ASSHGASSGNTIY
12	-	TRBV27	TRBJ2-5	ASSLFRGTETQY
13	TRBD1	TRBV5-6	TRBJ1-5	ASSLGQGMNQPQH
12	TRBD1	TRBV10-3	TRBJ2-1	ASLSGQGTDEQF
14	TRBD1	TRBV7-8	TRBJ1-2	ASSLGDQGARGGYT
9	-	TRBV10-3	TRBJ2-7	AIGESYEQY
12	TRBD1	TRBV5-1	TRBJ1-1	ASSLRTGNTEAF
10	-	TRBV19	TRBJ2-2	ASPGTTGELF
15	-	TRBV4-2	TRBJ2-3	ASSQDLGARGSDTQY
12	TRBD1	TRBV6-1	TRBJ1-1	ASSEFGQVDGAF
14	-	TRBV5-4	TRBJ2-6	ASSLAGFPGANVLT
9	-	TRBV19	TRBJ1-1	ASTRGHGAF
8	-	TRBV28	TRBJ1-1	ASSDREAF
11	-	TRBV28	TRBJ1-3	ATFRELGNTIY
12	TRBD2	TRBV20-1	TRBJ2-3	SASMSGRTDTQY
12	TRBD2	TRBV7-9	TRBJ2-1	ASSSSGRAGEQF
13	-	TRBV11-3	TRBJ2-7	ASPLGGVRVEGQY
14	-	TRBV6-4	TRBJ2-3	ASPRGRPHSTDTQY
14	-	TRBV9	TRBJ2-1	ASSRQSDRSYNEQF
11	-	TRBV7-9	TRBJ2-1	ASSIKLVNEQF
13	-	TRBV3-1/TRBV3-2	TRBJ2-1	ASSQALRLNNEQF
12	TRBD1	TRBV19	TRBJ1-1	ASFQGAENTEAF
14	TRBD1	TRBV6-5	TRBJ2-5	ASSYWGQGREETQY
14	TRBD1	TRBV6-1	TRBJ2-7	ASSAWTGALGGEQY
13	-	TRBV5-6	TRBJ2-7	ASSLLEGATYEQY
9	-	TRBV28	TRBJ2-7	ASGRRNEQY
9	-	TRBV20-1	TRBJ2-1	SATGTRVQF
13	TRBD2	TRBV5-4	TRBJ2-2	ASSALAGNTGELF
11	-	TRBV18	TRBJ1-3	ASRQISGNTIY
11	-	TRBV25-1	TRBJ1-1	ASSELADTEAF
13	-	TRBV4-2	TRBJ2-1	ASSQDGLAYNEQF
9	-	TRBV20-1	TRBJ2-1	SASKSGEQF
13	-	TRBV4-2	TRBJ2-7	ASSPGTDSIHEQY
14	-	TRBV11-3	TRBJ2-2	ASSFRQSVNTGELF
13	TRBD1	TRBV28	TRBJ1-2	ASVGQGLPNYGYT
10	TRBD1	TRBV28	TRBJ1-1	ASTTGARKAF
13	-	TRBV7-9	TRBJ2-2	ASSPGVPNTGELF
13	-	TRBV11-2	TRBJ2-4	ASRPWGRSKNIQY
14	-	TRBV4-1	TRBJ2-3	ASSPKGRLTTDTQY
12	TRBD2	TRBV7-8	TRBJ2-1	ASSSRTSGNEQF
12	-	TRBV19	TRBJ1-5	ASSIYSPNQPQH
9	-	TRBV2	TRBJ2-2	ASSKGGELF
15	TRBD2	TRBV28	TRBJ2-7	ASSSPPLAGVSYEQY
11	-	TRBV30	TRBJ1-4	AFHRQINEKLF
14	TRBD2	TRBV5-1	TRBJ2-3	ASSPPSGSDTDTQY
12	TRBD1	TRBV5-1	TRBJ2-1	ASSLEQGRHEQF
15	-	TRBV19	TRBJ1-4	ASTSRGVGSTNEKLF
11	-	TRBV6-5	TRBJ2-7	ASSLGLTYEQY